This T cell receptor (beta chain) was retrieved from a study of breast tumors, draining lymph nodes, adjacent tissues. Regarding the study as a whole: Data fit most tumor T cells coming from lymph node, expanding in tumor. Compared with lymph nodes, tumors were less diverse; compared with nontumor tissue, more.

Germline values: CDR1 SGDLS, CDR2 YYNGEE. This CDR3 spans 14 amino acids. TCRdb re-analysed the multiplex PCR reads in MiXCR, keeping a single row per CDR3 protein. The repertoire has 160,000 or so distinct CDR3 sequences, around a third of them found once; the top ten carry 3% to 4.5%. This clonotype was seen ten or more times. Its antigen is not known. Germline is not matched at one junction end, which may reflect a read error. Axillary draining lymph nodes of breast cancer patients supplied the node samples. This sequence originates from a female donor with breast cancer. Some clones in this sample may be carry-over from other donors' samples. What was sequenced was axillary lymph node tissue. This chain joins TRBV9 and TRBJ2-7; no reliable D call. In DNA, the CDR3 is TGTGTCAGCAGCGTAGGGAATAGCCCGAACGAGCAGTACTTC. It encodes CVSSVGNSPNEQYF.